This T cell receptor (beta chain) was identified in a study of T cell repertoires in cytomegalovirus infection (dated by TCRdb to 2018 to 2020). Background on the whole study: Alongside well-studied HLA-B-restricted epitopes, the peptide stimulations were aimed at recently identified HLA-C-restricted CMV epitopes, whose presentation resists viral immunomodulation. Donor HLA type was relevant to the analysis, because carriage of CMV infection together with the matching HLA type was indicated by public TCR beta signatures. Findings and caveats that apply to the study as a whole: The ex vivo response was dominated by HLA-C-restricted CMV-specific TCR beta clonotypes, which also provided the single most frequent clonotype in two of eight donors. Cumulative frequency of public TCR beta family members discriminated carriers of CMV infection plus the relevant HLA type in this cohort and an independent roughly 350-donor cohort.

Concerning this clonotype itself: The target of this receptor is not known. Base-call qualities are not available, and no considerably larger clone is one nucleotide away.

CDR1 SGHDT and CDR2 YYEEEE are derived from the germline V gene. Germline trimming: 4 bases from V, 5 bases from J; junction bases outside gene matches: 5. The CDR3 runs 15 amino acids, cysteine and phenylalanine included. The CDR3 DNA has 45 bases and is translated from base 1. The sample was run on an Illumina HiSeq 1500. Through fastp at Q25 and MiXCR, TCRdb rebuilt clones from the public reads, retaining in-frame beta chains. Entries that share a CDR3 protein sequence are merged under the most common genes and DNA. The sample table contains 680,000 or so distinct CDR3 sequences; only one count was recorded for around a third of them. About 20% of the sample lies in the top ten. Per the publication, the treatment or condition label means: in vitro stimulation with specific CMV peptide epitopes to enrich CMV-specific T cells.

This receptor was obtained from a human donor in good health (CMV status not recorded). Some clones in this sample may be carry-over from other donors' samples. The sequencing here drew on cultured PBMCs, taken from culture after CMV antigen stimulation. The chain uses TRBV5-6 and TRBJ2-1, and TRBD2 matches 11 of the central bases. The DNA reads TGTGCCAGCAGCCCGGGACTAGCGGTGCACAATGAGCAGTTCTTC. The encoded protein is CASSPGLAVHNEQFF.